The sequence of this T cell receptor beta chain was determined in a study of Ad26.COV2.S vaccination and SARS-CoV-2 variants. Overall study context: Ad26.COV2.S was injected intramuscularly once or twice, 56 days apart.

Noted treatment: around 19 received Ad26.COV2.S at low or high dose, single or two shots; 5 received placebo; per-sample allocation not given. The samples were gathered on day 63 after the first injection of vaccine or placebo. Looked up from germline, CDR1 is KGHSH and CDR2 is LQKENI. Trimming cost V 3 bases and J 1 base, with 9 bases left between them. There are 14 residues in the CDR3. Libraries were prepared by immunoSEQ multiplex PCR; TCRdb keeps only in-frame clonotypes and omits some of them. The sample lists about 350,000 clones, about 85% seen once, with about 3.5% in the top ten. V is TRBV18 and J is TRBJ1-1, with a tentative D call TRBD1 (6 bases). Source: peripheral blood, taken in a trial of Ad26.COV2.S vaccine versus placebo. The receptor's source is a person between 18 and 60 years old who received the Ad26.COV2.S COVID-19 vaccine or a placebo. For the CDR3, the DNA is TGTGCCAGCTCACCTGAACAGGGGAACACTGAAGCTTTCTTT. Its protein is CASSPEQGNTEAFF.